A selection of T cell receptor beta chains follows, all from one sample in a study of cytotoxic CD8 clonotypes in ibrutinib-treated CLL. TCRdb's table, derived via immunoSEQ multiplex PCR, lists solely in-frame clones and lacks some. The profile covers 150,000 to 200,000 clones, with around nine tenths appearing a single time and 3% to 3.5% taken by the ten largest. Sequencing used PBMCs, obtained at disease progression, from a patient treated with ibrutinib. These receptors were obtained from a human donor with chronic lymphocytic leukemia. The CDR3 runs from the conserved cysteine through the conserved F or W. D genes are given only for firm matches. Expanded clones are given a class, and other clones once, few, many or no size at all.

TRBJ1-1,.,.,TRBV29-1,TGCAGCGTGTCGCGGGGGGCAAAGGGCACTGAAGCTTTCTTT,CSVSRGAKGTEAFF
TRBJ2-2,.,.,TRBV7-9,TGTGCCAGCAGCTTAAACAGGGAAACCGGGGAGCTGTTTTTT,CASSLNRETGELFF
TRBJ1-1,.,.,TRBV19,TGTGCCAGCCAAAATGCCCGTCATGAAGCTTTCTTT,CASQNARHEAFF
TRBJ2-7,TRBD2,.,TRBV6-1,TGTGCCAGCAACGTAGCGGGAGGGAGATACGAGCAGTACTTC,CASNVAGGRYEQYF
TRBJ1-1,.,.,TRBV5-4,TGTGCCAGCAGCTTGTTGCAGGTGAACACTGAAGCTTTCTTT,CASSLLQVNTEAFF
TRBJ2-1,.,.,TRBV19,TGTGCCAGCAGTAGGGGCCGGGACCCACAGTTCTTC,CASSRGRDPQFF
TRBJ1-5,TRBD1,.,TRBV4-1,TGCGCCAGCAGCCCACCAGGGGGAAGTCAGCCCCAGCATTTT,CASSPPGGSQPQHF
TRBJ1-2,.,.,TRBV7-3,TGTGCCAGCAGCACTTTGGGGGGCGAAGTCTATGGCTACACCTTC,CASSTLGGEVYGYTF
TRBJ2-7,.,.,TRBV5-1,TGCGCCAGCAGCTTGGAGGGTAGGGTTAACGAGCAGTACTTC,CASSLEGRVNEQYF
TRBJ2-7,.,.,TRBV5-1,TGCGCCAGCAGCCCGGCGGTGGAGTACGAGCAGTACTTC,CASSPAVEYEQYF
TRBJ2-5,.,.,TRBV5-1,TGCGCCAGCAGCCTATGGGTCTCCAGGGGTGAGACCCAGTACTTC,CASSLWVSRGETQYF
TRBJ2-7,.,.,TRBV19,TGTGCCAGTAGTATAGAAGGGCTCGGCTACGAGCAGTACTTC,CASSIEGLGYEQYF
TRBJ2-3,.,.,TRBV11-3,TGTGCCAGCAGCCCCGTGAGAACACGGAGCACAGATACGCAGTATTTT,CASSPVRTRSTDTQYF
TRBJ2-6,.,.,TRBV18,TGTGCCAGCTCACCACCCCGACAGAACTCTGGGGCCAACGTCCTGACTTTC,CASSPPRQNSGANVLTF
TRBJ1-5,.,once,TRBV6-6,TGTGCCAGCAGTGAGAACCCTTCGAGAGATCAGCCCCAGCATTTT,CASSENPSRDQPQHF
TRBJ2-7,.,once,TRBV28,TGTGCCACATACGCCCTCACTTCCGAGCAGTACTTC,CATYALTSEQYF
TRBJ2-3,TRBD2,once,TRBV6-1,TGTGCCAGCAGTGAACAGTTTGCTAGCGGGAGCCGAGCAGATACGCAGTATTTT,CASSEQFASGSRADTQYF
TRBJ2-7,TRBD2,.,TRBV6-6,TGTGCCAGCAACGATCAGCGGGAGAGAACCTACGAGCAGTACTTC,CASNDQRERTYEQYF
TRBJ2-7,.,.,TRBV27,TGTGCCAGCAGACAGGGATCTGACGAGCAGTACTTC,CASRQGSDEQYF
TRBJ2-7,.,.,TRBV28,TGTGCCAGCAGTTTTCTGGCAGGAACCTACGAGCAGTACTTC,CASSFLAGTYEQYF
TRBJ2-1,.,.,TRBV4-1,TGCGCCAGCAGTAGGATGTCAATGAAGCAGTTCTTC,CASSRMSMKQFF
TRBJ2-2,.,.,TRBV7-3,TGTGCCAGCAGCCCACGGGCACCGAACACCGGGGAGCTGTTTTTT,CASSPRAPNTGELFF
TRBJ2-1,TRBD2,.,TRBV7-2,TGTGCCAGCAGCAGAGAAAGCGGGAGGGCCAGAGATGAGCAGTTCTTC,CASSRESGRARDEQFF
TRBJ2-1,.,.,TRBV28,TGTGCCAGCAAGGTATCCTACAATGAGCAGTTCTTC,CASKVSYNEQFF
TRBJ2-7,TRBD1,.,TRBV5-1,TGCGCCAGCAGCCTAAGACAGGGGCCGGGCGAGCAGTACTTC,CASSLRQGPGEQYF
TRBJ2-1,.,.,TRBV6-5,TGTGCCAGCAGTTACTCGAGCGCAGGGAGCAAGAATGAGCAGTTCTTC,CASSYSSAGSKNEQFF
TRBJ2-2,TRBD1,.,TRBV7-3,TGTGCCAGCAGCGCCAGTTCCGGGACAGGGACCGGGGAGCTGTTTTTT,CASSASSGTGTGELFF
TRBJ2-1,.,.,TRBV19,TGTGCCAGTAGGGGAGCCCTCTCCTACAATGAGCAGTTCTTC,CASRGALSYNEQFF
TRBJ2-1,.,.,TRBV7-2,TGTGCCAGCAGCCCACAGGATAACTCCTACAATGAGCAGTTCTTC,CASSPQDNSYNEQFF
TRBJ1-3,.,.,TRBV5-1,TGCGCCAGCAGCTTGATTGAGGAGGCTCGCGGAAACACCATATATTTT,CASSLIEEARGNTIYF
TRBJ2-4,.,.,TRBV28,TGTGCCAGCAGTTTCCTGGCTTTGGGGGCCAAAAACATTCAGTACTTC,CASSFLALGAKNIQYF
TRBJ2-7,TRBD2,.,TRBV5-1,TGCGCCAGCAGCTTTGGGACTTGGGGAGCGGGAGATCACGAGCAGTACTTC,CASSFGTWGAGDHEQYF
TRBJ1-3,.,.,TRBV7-9,TGTGCCAGCAGAGGGCAGAGTGGAAACACCATATATTTT,CASRGQSGNTIYF
TRBJ2-7,.,few,TRBV4-2,TGTGCCAGCAGCGGACGGACCGGCGAGCAGTACTTC,CASSGRTGEQYF
TRBJ1-2,.,.,TRBV27,TGTGCCAGCAGTTTATCGCGGCAGGGTGGCTATGGCTACACCTTC,CASSLSRQGGYGYTF
TRBJ2-2,.,.,TRBV21-1,TGTGCCAGCAATACCAGGGGAGGAAAGGCCGGGGAGCTGTTTTTT,CASNTRGGKAGELFF
TRBJ1-5,.,.,TRBV28,TGTGCCAGCAGCGCAGACATTAGCAATCAGCCCCAGCATTTT,CASSADISNQPQHF
TRBJ1-4,.,.,TRBV7-3,TGTGCCAGCAGCTTGTGGGCAGCAACTAATGAAAAACTGTTTTTT,CASSLWAATNEKLFF
TRBJ2-3,.,.,TRBV9,TGTGCCAGCAGCGTAGCTGTGAGCACAGATACGCAGTATTTT,CASSVAVSTDTQYF
TRBJ2-2,.,.,TRBV5-1,TGCGCCAGCAGCTTAGACTCCCCCACCGGGGAGCTGTTTTTT,CASSLDSPTGELFF
TRBJ2-7,TRBD1,.,TRBV5-4,TGTGCCAGCAGCCTGGACAGGGTTGGCGAGCAGTACTTC,CASSLDRVGEQYF
TRBJ1-5,.,once,TRBV6-6,TGTGCCAGCAGTTTCGGGAGGGGCAATCAGCCCCAGCATTTT,CASSFGRGNQPQHF
TRBJ2-4,.,.,TRBV7-2,TGTGCCAGCACCTCATGGGGAGCCAAAAACATTCAGTACTTC,CASTSWGAKNIQYF
TRBJ2-1,.,.,TRBV28,TGTGCCAGCAGTATAAACAGGGTCCTGCCTTACAATGAGCAGTTCTTC,CASSINRVLPYNEQFF
TRBJ2-2,TRBD2,.,TRBV27,TGTGCCAGCTCCCGAAGGTCGTCTAGCGGGAGGGCCGGGACCGGGGAGCTGTTTTTT,CASSRRSSSGRAGTGELFF
TRBJ1-2,.,.,TRBV7-2,TGTGCCAGCAGCAATTTAGGGTTGATTGGAGGGGAGGGTGGCTACACCTTC,CASSNLGLIGGEGGYTF
TRBJ2-7,TRBD2,.,TRBV30,TGTGCCTGGAGCAACCTTCTAGCGGGAGAAAGGGACGAGCAGTACTTC,CAWSNLLAGERDEQYF
TRBJ2-7,TRBD2,.,TRBV10-3,TGTGCCATTAGCGGGGCCTCCTACGAGCAGTACTTC,CAISGASYEQYF
TRBJ2-2,TRBD2,.,TRBV15,TGTGCCACCAGCAGATCGGGACTAGCGGGAGAGAGGGCCGGGGAGCTGTTTTTT,CATSRSGLAGERAGELFF
TRBJ2-3,TRBD2,.,TRBV6-1,TGTGCCAGCAATCGACGGGGGGGCGCAGATACGCAGTATTTT,CASNRRGGADTQYF
TRBJ1-2,TRBD1,.,TRBV5-6,TGTGCCAGCAGCTTTGGGACAGGGATTTCTGTGGACTATGGCTACACCTTC,CASSFGTGISVDYGYTF
TRBJ1-1,.,.,TRBV27,TGTGCCAGCAGTTTCATGTCAGGGGAAGCTTTCTTT,CASSFMSGEAFF
TRBJ1-3,.,.,TRBV6-5,TGTGCCAGCAGTTACTCGGCAGGGCGCTCTGGAAACACCATATATTTT,CASSYSAGRSGNTIYF